This T cell receptor beta chain was captured by sequencing in a study of blood T cell repertoires in COVID-19 (dated by TCRdb to 2020 to 2022). In the study overall: Samples from collaborators originated in the United States, Italy and Spain and spanned both the acute and convalescent phases of COVID-19. Subjects who had been exposed to COVID-19, were actively infected with it, or had recovered from it provided the deeply sampled blood TCRbeta repertoires that made up the dataset. Samples were obtained from the ongoing ImmuneRACE study (first 160 participants) and from 1,200 or so subjects provided by 6 global collaborators. The material from the prospective study consisted of cDNA or gDNA derived from T cells, B-cell-depleted T cells, or PBMCs. The repertoires were made available in a free public database intended to serve as a resource for research on the immune response to SARS-CoV-2. Nearly every sample came with metadata listing a de-identified subject ID, COVID-19 status, age in years and sex. Where HLA class I and class II types were available, the types were taken from metadata supplied by the sample provider, not from assay-based typing.

A remark on this clone: Its antigen is not yet known. Base qualities were left out, and no much larger clone turns up one base away.

CDR1 and CDR2 (MGHRA, YSYEKL) derive from the germline V gene. V is clipped by 0 bases and J by 0 bases, and the sequence between their germline boundaries is 15 bases long. Measured from the cysteine to the phenylalanine, the CDR3 is 18 residues long. Just CDR3 DNA is preserved here, 54 bases in frame from base 1. TCRbeta CDR3 regions were amplified from genomic DNA using the immunoSEQ Assay, a bias-controlled multiplex PCR. Regarding the original processing steps: The number of nucleated cells in each sample was estimated from the amplification of reference gene primers within the assay. To quantify the absolute abundance of each unique TCRbeta CDR3 rearrangement, sequence reads were collapsed and filtered. For each sample, productive Simpson clonality was calculated as the square root of Simpson's diversity index over productive rearrangements. The table comes from immuneACCESS by way of TCRdb, which keeps in-frame sequences with V and J called. Part of the clones is missing from these tables; in studies checked, under half for an unresolved V gene and the rest for unknown reasons. The V and J calls and clone size are taken from that table; D and trimming were inferred from the DNA. In this sample the table shows 95,000 to 150,000 clones, 70% to 90% of which occur a single time. The ten biggest clones cover roughly 0.94% of the sample.

The collaborating institutions used their own protocols to collect whole blood in K2EDTA tubes. Collaborator samples were shipped for TCRbeta analysis as frozen whole blood, isolated PBMCs, or DNA extracted from either sample type. Paper-wide results and their limitations: The amount of clinical and demographic metadata varied by source and participant and was provided uncurated.

Material: peripheral blood. The receptor comes from a woman between 50 and 59 years old with active or convalescent COVID-19. Here the chain combines TRBV4-1 and TRBJ1-3; no D gene can be assigned with confidence. The CDR3 reads as follows: CASSQEFEGLSSGNTIYF. The DNA is as follows: TGCGCCAGCAGCCAAGAGTTCGAGGGCCTCAGCTCTGGAAACACCATATATTTT.